The 14 T cell receptor beta chains reported below all come from one sample, sequenced in a study of blood T cell repertoires in COVID-19. Some clones are missing from TCRdb's copy, which holds only in-frame ones; the method was immunoSEQ multiplex PCR. Of about 230,000 clones in the sample, 86% were seen once. Material: peripheral blood. The receptor set was obtained from a man aged 45-65 years with COVID-19, enrolled during active disease.

The J gene is TRBJ1-2, the V gene TRBV5-1, with TRBD1 as a possible D gene (6 bases). In germline, CDR1 is SGHRS, CDR2 YFSETQ. The V end lost 1 base, the J end lost 0 bases, and 16 bases lay between the germline ends. The CDR3 loop spans 17 amino acids. The CDR3 region is CASSLSLDSATNYGYTF. CDR3 DNA sequence: TGCGCCAGCAGCTTGAGTTTGGACAGTGCAACTAACTATGGCTACACCTTC.

V usage is TRBV3-1 (or the pseudogene TRBV3-2) and J usage is TRBJ2-5; tentative D call: TRBD2 (5 bases). Germline CDR1 is LGHDT and CDR2 is YNNKEL (reference sequence). The CDR3 runs to 12 residues. With 5 bases removed from V and 5 bases from J, the gap between germline ends came to 9 bases. The DNA for the CDR3 is TGTGCCAGCAGCTCGAGAGGGGAGACCCAGTACTTC. Translating it yields CASSSRGETQYF.

The chain couples TRBV9 to TRBJ1-4, with unresolved D. Germline V gives CDR1 SGDLS, CDR2 YYNGEE. The CDR3 is 14 amino acids. V shed 3 bases and J shed 10 bases, with 16 bases lying between them. The CDR3 bases are TGTGCCAGCAGCGAGGAGAATTTCCGGCCAAAACTGTTTTTT. The encoded protein is CASSEENFRPKLFF. Based on the CDR3 plus reference TRBV9 and TRBJ1-4, the full variable domain is DSGVTQTPKHLITATGQRVTLRCSPRSGDLSVYWYQQSLDQGLQFLIQYYNGEERAKGNILERFSAQQFPDLHSELNLSSLELGDSALYFCASSEENFRPKLFFGSGTQLSVL.

This clone has just a few counts. The chain carries TRBV5-1 and TRBJ1-2; 9 bases match TRBD1. The CDR3 runs 15 residues. The V and J ends lost 0 bases and 5 bases, in that order; junction bases with no gene match: 5. The germline V gene has CDR1 SGHRS and CDR2 YFSETQ. CDR3 residues: CASSLAPGTGYGYTF. CDR3 DNA: TGCGCCAGCAGCTTGGCACCCGGGACAGGGTATGGCTACACCTTC.

In DNA form, the CDR3 reads TGTGCCAGTAGGGAGGGACAGGGGATTACTGAAGCTTTCTTT. It specifies CASREGQGITEAFF. The rearrangement links TRBV19 to TRBJ1-1; 10 bases map to TRBD1. Per the germline V gene, CDR1 is LNHDA and CDR2 is SQIVND (reference sequence). The CDR3 covers 14 residues. V dropped 6 bases and J dropped 5; count of bases not matched to a gene: 6.

This clone appeared a single time. V is TRBV6-6 and J is TRBJ1-2; no reliable D call. CDR3 length equals 15 residues. Trimming shortened V by 2 bases and J by 7 bases, and 17 bases separated the two germline ends. Germline CDR1 and CDR2: MNHNY and SVGAGI (reference sequence). In DNA form, the CDR3 reads TGTGCCAGCAGTTACGTACGGAGCCCCCACTCTGGCTACACCTTC. Its translation: CASSYVRSPHSGYTF.

J is TRBJ2-2 and V is TRBV9; D might be TRBD1 (6 bases). V was clipped by 0 bases and J by 4 bases, with 10 bases between them. The CDR3 has 15 residues. The V gene's germline CDR1 is SGDLS and CDR2 YYNGEE. CDR3 sequence: CASSVGDTSTGELFF. CDR3 DNA: TGTGCCAGCAGCGTAGGGGACACGAGCACCGGGGAGCTGTTTTTT.

V gene TRBV6-5 combines with J gene TRBJ2-3; 8 nucleotides match TRBD1. CDR3 length equals 15 residues. Germline values: CDR1 MNHEY, CDR2 SVGAGI. Trimming at V came to 5 bases and at J to 2 bases, leaving 6 bases not matched to a gene. The CDR3 loop is CASSRQGTATDTQYF. The CDR3 DNA reads as TGTGCCAGCAGTCGACAGGGGACGGCCACAGATACGCAGTATTTT.

This clone was observed once. The chain employs TRBV3-1 (or the pseudogene TRBV3-2) and TRBJ1-3; D may be TRBD1 (6 bases). The CDR3 covers 19 residues. CDR1 is LGHDT and CDR2 is YNNKEL in the germline V gene (reference sequence). V lost 1 base, J lost 0 bases, and 19 bases lay in between. The CDR3 sequence is CASSQARTDYRYSGNTIYF. CDR3 bases: TGTGCCAGCAGCCAAGCTCGGACAGATTACCGGTACTCTGGAAACACCATATATTTT.

The chain combines TRBV27 with TRBJ2-6, with TRBD1 identical over 8 bases. The CDR3 runs 17 residues. J lost 2 bases, V lost 2 bases, and 5 bases had no gene match. Germline values: CDR1 MNHEY, CDR2 SMNVEV (reference sequence). CDR3 DNA sequence: TGTGCCAGCAGTTTAGCAGACAGGGGCGCTGGGGCCAACGTCCTGACTTTC. Protein: CASSLADRGAGANVLTF.

The chain uses TRBV6-5 and TRBJ2-3, with a tentative D call TRBD1 (5 bases). This CDR3 is built from 13 residues. Trimming took 7 bases from V and 2 from J, leaving 10 bases between them. CDR1 and CDR2 (germline): MNHEY, SVGAGI. CDR3 DNA: TGTGCCAGCACAAAAGGGGACACAGATACGCAGTATTTT. Protein product: CASTKGDTDTQYF.

The genes are TRBV30 and TRBJ2-1; TRBD2 agrees at 11 bases. J lost 14 bases, V lost 1 base, and 13 bases had no gene match. CDR1 is GTSNPN, CDR2 SVGIG, per germline (reference sequence). The CDR3 is made up of 15 amino acids. The DNA for the CDR3 is TGTGCCTGGAGTGCGATTAGCGGGAGGGCCGGCCTCAAGTTCTTC. This sequence encodes CAWSAISGRAGLKFF.

The J gene is TRBJ2-1, the V gene TRBV7-2; 9 nucleotides line up with TRBD2. This CDR3 is 15 amino acids long. The V gene end was trimmed by 4 bases and the J gene end by 8 bases; junction bases not matched to a gene: 9. Looked up from germline, CDR1 is SGHTA and CDR2 is FQGNSA. CDR3 amino acids: CASSSGLAMVDEQFF. CDR3 in DNA: TGTGCCAGCAGCTCCGGACTAGCGATGGTAGATGAGCAGTTCTTC.

This sequence joins TRBV5-4 and TRBJ2-1; 7 bases align to TRBD2. V gave up 6 bases and J gave up 0 bases; unmatched junction bases: 6. The V gene's germline CDR1 is SGHNT and CDR2 YYREEE (reference sequence). The CDR3 totals 15 residues. The CDR3, as DNA: TGTGCCAGCACCCCCGGGGGGAGCTCCTACAATGAGCAGTTCTTC. This codes for CASTPGGSSYNEQFF. Based on the CDR3 plus reference TRBV5-4 and TRBJ2-1, the full variable domain is ETGVTQSPTHLIKTRGQQVTLRCSSQSGHNTVSWYQQALGQGPQFIFQYYREEENGRGNFPPRFSGLQFPNYSSELNVNALELDDSALYLCASTPGGSSYNEQFFGPGTRLTVL.